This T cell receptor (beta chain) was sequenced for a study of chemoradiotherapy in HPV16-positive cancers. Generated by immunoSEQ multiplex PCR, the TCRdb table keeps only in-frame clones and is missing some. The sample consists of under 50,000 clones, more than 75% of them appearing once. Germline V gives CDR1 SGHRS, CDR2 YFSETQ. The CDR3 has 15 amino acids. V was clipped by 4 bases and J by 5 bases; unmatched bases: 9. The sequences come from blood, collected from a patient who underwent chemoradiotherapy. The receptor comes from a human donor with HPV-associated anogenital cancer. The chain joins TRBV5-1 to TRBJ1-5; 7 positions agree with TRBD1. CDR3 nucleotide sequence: TGCGCCAGCAGCCCGGAAGGGGGCGGCTATCAGCCCCAGCATTTT. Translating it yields CASSPEGGGYQPQHF.